A single sample gave rise to the 13 T cell receptor beta chains below, sequenced in a study of blood T cell repertoires in COVID-19. TCRdb's copy holds only in-frame clones and misses some; the assay was immunoSEQ multiplex PCR. Seen here are about 430,000 clones, around nine tenths observed once, and the top ten hold around 1.5%. The sample taken for sequencing was PBMCs or T cells enriched from blood (not recorded which). These TCRs come from a woman aged 18-29 years who had been exposed to COVID-19.

V usage is TRBV3-1 (or the pseudogene TRBV3-2) and J usage is TRBJ2-7, with 11 bases aligning to TRBD2. The CDR3 consists of 19 residues. In germline, CDR1 is LGHDT, CDR2 YNNKEL (reference sequence). The V gene end was trimmed by 1 base and the J gene end by 6 bases; junction bases not matched to a gene: 17. CDR3 region: CASSQGVLAGGKVGGEQYF. The CDR3 DNA reads TGTGCCAGCAGCCAAGGTGTTCTAGCGGGAGGAAAGGTTGGCGGCGAGCAGTACTTC.

V usage is TRBV25-1 and J usage is TRBJ1-4; 9 bases agree with TRBD1. This CDR3 contains 17 residues. V lost 1 base, J lost 4 bases, and 7 bases stayed unmatched. The germline V gene encodes CDR1 MGHDK and CDR2 SYGVNS. The CDR3 coding sequence is TGTGCCAGCAGTGAATTAGGGGGGACAGGGTTTAATGAAAAACTGTTTTTT. Residues: CASSELGGTGFNEKLFF.

The chain uses TRBV25-1 and TRBJ2-5, with 8 positions matching TRBD2. V lost 5 bases and J lost 5; bases outside the gene matches: 16. Germline V gene lookup returns CDR1 MGHDK and CDR2 SYGVNS. The length of the CDR3 is 17 residues. The CDR3 region has the DNA TGTGCCAGCAGTCCTGAATTAGTTCGGGAGGGCCGGGAGACCCAGTACTTC. This encodes CASSPELVREGRETQYF. Together with reference TRBV25-1 and TRBJ2-5, the CDR3 gives the full variable domain: EADIYQTPRYLVIGTGKKITLECSQTMGHDKMYWYQQDPGMELHLIHYSYGVNSTEKGDLSSESTVSRIRTEHFPLTLESARPSHTSQYLCASSPELVREGRETQYFGPGTRLLVL.

J is TRBJ1-5 and V is TRBV4-3; D ambiguous. With 0 bases removed from V and 6 bases from J, the gap between germline ends came to 12 bases. CDR1 is LGHNA and CDR2 is YSLEER in the germline V gene. CDR3 size: 15 residues. This CDR3 is CASSQDLTGSQPQHF. The CDR3 region has the DNA TGCGCCAGCAGCCAAGATCTGACGGGTAGTCAGCCCCAGCATTTT.

This chain connects TRBV2 to TRBJ1-3; the D is unclear. CDR1 is SNHLY, CDR2 FYNNEI, per germline. V lost 7 bases and J 0 bases, leaving 4 bases between the germline ends. The CDR3 has 12 residues. The CDR3 reads CASMSSGNTIYF. DNA of the CDR3: TGTGCCAGCATGAGCTCTGGAAACACCATATATTTT. Based on the CDR3 plus reference TRBV2 and TRBJ1-3, the full variable domain is EPEVTQTPSHQVTQMGQEVILRCVPISNHLYFYWYRQILGQKVEFLVSFYNNEISEKSEIFDDQFSVERPDGSNFTLKIRSTKLEDSAMYFCASMSSGNTIYFGEGSWLTVV.

The chain is built from TRBV27 and TRBJ2-1, with 10 bases aligning to TRBD1. Per germline, CDR1 MNHEY and CDR2 SMNVEV (reference sequence). The J segment lost 8 bases and the V segment lost 3 bases, leaving 4 bases of the junction unmatched. The CDR3 length is 14 residues. CDR3 residues: CASSFGTGADEQFF. In nucleotides, the CDR3 is TGTGCCAGCAGTTTCGGGACAGGGGCGGATGAGCAGTTCTTC.

The V call is TRBV24-1, the J call TRBJ1-2; D is unclear. The V and J ends lost 4 bases and 8 bases respectively, with 16 bases between them. Germline CDR1 is KGHDR and CDR2 is SFDVKD. This CDR3 region has 14 residues. The CDR3 spells CATSEGFGVDGYTF. The CDR3 DNA sequence: TGTGCCACCAGTGAGGGTTTCGGGGTCGACGGCTACACCTTC.

CDR3 protein: CASSKAGHQETQYF. The CDR3 nucleotides read TGTGCCAGTAGTAAAGCGGGGCACCAAGAGACCCAGTACTTC. The chain employs TRBV19 and TRBJ2-5, with TRBD2 matching 7 bases. Unmatched junction bases numbered 2, after V lost 4 bases and J lost 0 bases. The germline CDR1 and CDR2 sequences are LNHDA and SQIVND (reference sequence). The CDR3 length is 14 residues.

The V gene is TRBV28, the J gene TRBJ1-5; unclear D gene. CDR3 length equals 14 residues. The V end was cut by 6 bases, the J end by 4 bases, with 13 bases between. Germline V CDR1 and CDR2: MDHEN, SYDVKM. CDR3 sequence reads: CASSDQTGNQPQHF. The CDR3 DNA reads TGTGCCAGCAGCGACCAGACGGGAAATCAGCCCCAGCATTTT.

The chain has TRBV27 and TRBJ1-2, with D possibly matching TRBD1 (6 bases). Trimming removed 3 bases from V and 8 bases from J, with 25 bases in between. Germline CDR1 reads MNHEY; CDR2 reads SMNVEV (reference sequence). This CDR3 region has 17 residues. The CDR3: CASSFPRPPGQKRGYTF. The CDR3 DNA sequence: TGTGCCAGCAGTTTTCCCCGCCCTCCGGGACAAAAAAGGGGCTACACCTTC.

V usage is TRBV29-1 and J usage is TRBJ1-2; the D gene is possibly TRBD1 (5 bases). This CDR3 region has 14 residues. From germline, CDR1 is SQVTM and CDR2 ANQGSEA. The V and J ends lost 5 bases and 6 bases respectively, with 19 bases between them. Here the CDR3 reads CSVFPDTERDGYTF. In DNA form, the CDR3 reads TGCAGCGTTTTCCCGGACACAGAAAGGGATGGCTACACCTTC.

V and J are TRBV18 and TRBJ2-2; 12 positions agree with TRBD2. The CDR3 spans 17 residues. Germline V gene lookup returns CDR1 KGHSH and CDR2 LQKENI. The junction had 9 bases not matched to a gene; V was cut back by 3 bases and J by 7 bases. CDR3 in DNA: TGTGCCAGCTCACCCCGAAGGACTAGCGGGAATGGCGGGGAGCTGTTTTTT. Translated, it gives CASSPRRTSGNGGELFF.

The rearrangement links TRBV2 to TRBJ1-3; unclear D gene. This CDR3 is built from 15 residues. V lost 3 bases and J lost 0, with 9 bases in between. From germline, CDR1 is SNHLY and CDR2 FYNNEI. The CDR3 here is CASSENRFSGNTIYF. The CDR3 DNA reads TGTGCCAGCAGTGAGAACAGATTCTCTGGAAACACCATATATTTT. The full variable domain, its missing parts supplied by reference TRBV2 and TRBJ1-3, is EPEVTQTPSHQVTQMGQEVILRCVPISNHLYFYWYRQILGQKVEFLVSFYNNEISEKSEIFDDQFSVERPDGSNFTLKIRSTKLEDSAMYFCASSENRFSGNTIYFGEGSWLTVV.